The 17 T cell receptor beta chains below come from one sample, sequenced in a study of identical twins. Via MiXCR, TCRdb re-called the 5' RACE reads, giving one row per CDR3 protein. The sample shows hundreds of thousands of distinct CDR3 sequences, 6% to 8.5% of them seen only once. The same specimen was also included in a second study, on yellow fever vaccine responses in identical twins.

The source material was CD8+ T cells sorted from blood. These receptors were collected from a woman between 18 and 30 years old in good health.

J is TRBJ2-7 and V is TRBV7-6; unclear D gene. Germline assignment: CDR1 SGHVS and CDR2 FNYEAQ. V lost 5 bases, J lost 2 bases, and 16 bases lay in between. This CDR3 region has 15 residues. CDR3 loop: CASSRIDLKTYEQYF. CDR3 sequence (DNA): TGTGCCAGCAGCCGCATTGACCTTAAAACCTACGAGCAGTACTTC.

This clonotype was seen repeatedly, ten times or more. This chain uses TRBV7-8 with TRBJ2-5; the match to TRBD2 covers 8 bases. V gave up 2 bases and J gave up 0 bases; unmatched junction bases: 5. The CDR3 has 16 amino acids. The germline V gene encodes CDR1 SGHVS and CDR2 FQNEAQ. CDR3 bases: TGTGCCAGCAGCTTATGGTTAGCGGGGAACCAAGAGACCCAGTACTTC. Its protein product is CASSLWLAGNQETQYF. The variable domain in full, completed from reference TRBV7-8 and TRBJ2-5, reads GAGVSQSPRYKVAKRGQDVALRCDPISGHVSLFWYQQALGQGPEFLTYFQNEAQLDKSGLPSDRFFAERPEGSVSTLKIQRTQQEDSAVYLCASSLWLAGNQETQYFGPGTRLLVL.

The sample holds many counts of this clonotype. The rearrangement links TRBV12-3 or TRBV12-4 to TRBJ2-2, with D possibly called TRBD1 or TRBD2 (5 bases each). CDR3 size: 12 residues. V lost 8 bases and J 5 bases, leaving 9 bases between the germline ends. The CDR3 loop is CASFGGTGELFF. The DNA for the CDR3 is TGTGCCAGCTTTGGGGGAACCGGGGAGCTGTTTTTT.

This clonotype has a count of ten or more. The chain recombines TRBV4-1 with TRBJ2-7, with 8 positions matching TRBD2. This CDR3 has 16 amino acids. The junction had 6 bases not matched to a gene; V was cut back by 1 base and J by 1 base. Looked up from germline, CDR1 is MGHRA and CDR2 is YSYEKL. This chain's CDR3 is CASSQGRAGVSYEQYF. CDR3 in DNA: TGCGCCAGCAGCCAAGGTCGAGCGGGAGTTTCCTACGAGCAGTACTTC.

Only one count was recorded for this clonotype. The rearrangement joins TRBV6-5 to TRBJ1-1; no reliable D call. Trimming stripped 3 bases from V and 4 bases from J, with 12 bases between. The CDR3 runs 14 residues. CDR1 and CDR2 from the germline V gene are MNHEY and SVGAGI. The CDR3 region has the DNA TGTGCCAGCAGTTATCTATTAGGGATCACTGAAGCTTTCTTT. Translating it yields CASSYLLGITEAFF.

Here the CDR3 reads CASNSGENIQYF. The CDR3, as DNA: TGTGCCAGCAACTCAGGGGAAAACATTCAGTACTTC. This rearrangement joins TRBV11-2 to TRBJ2-4, with D perhaps TRBD1 (6 bases). Germline V gene data show CDR1 as SGHAT and CDR2 as FQNNGV. This CDR3 contains 12 residues. Trimming removed 7 bases from V and 5 bases from J, with 9 bases in between.

The chain employs TRBV6-1 and TRBJ1-1, with a tentative D call TRBD1 (6 bases). This CDR3 has 14 amino acids. Deletions cut 5 bases from V and 1 base from J, with 11 bases between. The germline CDR1 and CDR2 sequences are MNHNS and SASEGT. The CDR3 loop reads CASSPWTENTEAFF. As DNA, the CDR3 is TGTGCCAGCAGTCCCTGGACAGAGAACACTGAAGCTTTCTTT.

The V and J genes are TRBV28 and TRBJ1-5, with a tentative D call TRBD1 (6 bases). CDR1 is MDHEN, CDR2 SYDVKM, per germline. This CDR3 has 15 amino acids. V was clipped by 5 bases and J by 5 bases, with 16 bases between them. Written as DNA, the CDR3 is TGTGCCAGCAGTCCCCCAGGGGCAGCTCATCAGCCCCAGCATTTT. Residues: CASSPPGAAHQPQHF.

This clonotype has a count of ten or more. This chain joins TRBV25-1 and TRBJ2-2; 10 nucleotides match TRBD2. Germline trimming cut 2 bases from V and 6 bases from J; bases unmatched to any gene: 3. This CDR3 contains 15 residues. CDR1 MGHDK and CDR2 SYGVNS come from the germline V gene. In DNA form, the CDR3 reads TGTGCCAGCAGTGAACTAGCGGGAGCAGCCGGGGAGCTGTTTTTT. It encodes CASSELAGAAGELFF.

This clonotype has just a few counts. This chain links TRBV9 with TRBJ2-1; 13 nucleotides match TRBD2. CDR1 and CDR2 from the germline V gene are SGDLS and YYNGEE. J lost 10 bases, V lost 4 bases, and 17 bases had no gene match. CDR3 length: 18 amino acids. The CDR3 DNA sequence: TGTGCCAGCAGCCCTCAGTTAGTACTAGCGGGAGGGCAGGGAGAGCAGTTCTTC. Its protein product is CASSPQLVLAGGQGEQFF. The complete variable domain, with remaining parts taken from reference TRBV9 and TRBJ2-1, reads DSGVTQTPKHLITATGQRVTLRCSPRSGDLSVYWYQQSLDQGLQFLIQYYNGEERAKGNILERFSAQQFPDLHSELNLSSLELGDSALYFCASSPQLVLAGGQGEQFFGPGTRLTVL.

This clonotype has ten or more counts. The chain carries TRBV4-1 and TRBJ1-4, with TRBD1 matching over 9 bases. The CDR3 totals 16 residues. With 1 base clipped from V and 7 bases from J, the junction kept 7 bases outside the gene matches. The germline V gene encodes CDR1 MGHRA and CDR2 YSYEKL. CDR3 sequence (DNA): TGCGCCAGCAGCCAAGGCGTGGACAGGGGCGGTGAAAAACTGTTTTTT. This translates into CASSQGVDRGGEKLFF.

This clonotype was counted between two and nine times. The rearrangement joins TRBV13 to TRBJ1-1, with TRBD1 identical over 9 bases. The germline V gene has CDR1 PRHDT and CDR2 FYEKMQ (reference sequence). Trimming cost V 5 bases and J 4 bases; bases outside gene matches: 8. The CDR3 runs to 15 residues. CDR3 bases: TGTGCCAGCAGCCCCTCCGGGACAGGGACCACTGAAGCTTTCTTT. This translates into CASSPSGTGTTEAFF.

The chain joins TRBV7-8 to TRBJ2-2; 8 nucleotides match TRBD2. This CDR3 is 18 amino acids long. The V gene's germline CDR1 is SGHVS and CDR2 FQNEAQ. The V segment lost 1 base and the J segment 6 bases; nucleotides outside the gene matches: 13. The CDR3 region has the DNA TGTGCCAGCAGCTTAGATAAGGTGCGAGCGGGAGCGGCCGGGGAGCTGTTTTTT. Protein sequence: CASSLDKVRAGAAGELFF.

This clonotype was seen many times. This sequence joins TRBV12-3 or TRBV12-4 and TRBJ1-4, with D possibly being TRBD1 (6 bases). V dropped 3 bases and J dropped 5 bases, with 10 bases sitting between them. The CDR3 totals 14 residues. The CDR3 reads CASSFGQGNEKLFF. The CDR3 nucleotides read TGTGCCAGCAGTTTTGGGCAGGGGAATGAAAAACTGTTTTTT.

There are a few counts of this clonotype. CDR3 region: CAASGTSGLRRELFF. CDR3 DNA: TGTGCCGCCTCCGGGACTAGCGGTTTGAGGAGGGAGCTGTTTTTT. The chain links TRBV2 to TRBJ2-2; 11 bases line up with TRBD2. CDR3 size: 15 residues. The V gene's germline CDR1 is SNHLY and CDR2 FYNNEI. V gave up 11 bases and J gave up 9 bases; unmatched junction bases: 14.

The V and J genes are TRBV9 and TRBJ2-1, with D tentatively TRBD1 (5 bases). Trimming removed 3 bases from V and 9 bases from J, with 10 bases in between. Germline CDR1 is SGDLS and CDR2 is YYNGEE. The CDR3 is 12 amino acids. The CDR3, as DNA: TGTGCCAGCAGCGCGACAGCTCTTGAGCAGTTCTTC. Encoded protein: CASSATALEQFF.

This clonotype was detected many times. The CDR3 nucleotides are TGCAGTGCAACTCCAGGACAGGGGCCCACCTACGAGCAGTACTTC. This codes for CSATPGQGPTYEQYF. J is TRBJ2-7 and V is TRBV20-1; TRBD1 matches at 9 bases. The germline gives CDR1 DFQATT, CDR2 SNEGSKA (reference sequence). CDR3 length: 15 amino acids. Trimming cost V 6 bases and J 2 bases; bases outside gene matches: 11.